The 32 T cell receptor beta chains listed next were all sequenced from one sample in a study of PD-1 blockade in classical Hodgkin lymphoma. Only in-frame clones appear in the TCRdb table, and some are missing; sequencing was by immunoSEQ multiplex PCR. The sample lists around 58,000 clones, roughly 90% seen once, with over 9.5% in the top ten. In every patient, relapse followed autologous stem cell transplantation, while exposure to brentuximab vedotin differed. This specimen consisted of peripheral blood mononuclear cells (PBMCs), obtained at baseline. The receptors stem from a human donor with classical Hodgkin lymphoma.

The chain uses TRBV28 and TRBJ2-7, with D perhaps TRBD2 (6 bases). The germline gives CDR1 MDHEN, CDR2 SYDVKM. There are 15 residues in the CDR3. With 2 bases removed from V and 0 bases from J, the gap between germline ends came to 11 bases. The DNA for the CDR3 is TGTGCCAGCAGTTTACTAGCGTCAAGCTCCTACGAGCAGTACTTC. Its protein product is CASSLLASSSYEQYF. The full variable domain, rest sourced from reference TRBV28 and TRBJ2-7, is DVKVTQSSRYLVKRTGEKVFLECVQDMDHENMFWYRQDPGLGLRLIYFSYDVKMKEKGDIPEGYSVSREKKERFSLILESASTNQTSMYLCASSLLASSSYEQYFGPGTRLTVT.

This sequence joins TRBV18 and TRBJ1-6; tentative D call: TRBD1 (6 bases). The V end was cut by 4 bases, the J end by 5 bases, with 15 bases between. The CDR3 has 16 amino acids. CDR1 is KGHSH and CDR2 is LQKENI in the germline V gene. The DNA for the CDR3 is TGTGCCAGCTCACAACAAGGACAGCAGAATAATTCACCCCTCCACTTT. Its protein product is CASSQQGQQNNSPLHF.

This clone was seen just once. The chain combines TRBV5-1 with TRBJ2-5, with a possible D match to TRBD2 (6 bases). The CDR3 consists of 13 residues. CDR1 is SGHRS, CDR2 YFSETQ, per germline. The V end lost 5 bases, the J end lost 2 bases, and 10 bases lay between the germline ends. The CDR3 protein is CASSRGIQETQYF. For the CDR3, the DNA is TGCGCCAGCAGTCGGGGGATACAAGAGACCCAGTACTTC.

The chain recombines TRBV30 with TRBJ2-3, with a weak D call TRBD1 (5 bases). V lost 0 bases and J 5 bases, leaving 15 bases between the germline ends. CDR1 and CDR2 from the germline V gene are GTSNPN and SVGIG (reference sequence). This CDR3 has 15 amino acids. The CDR3 region has the DNA TGTGCCTGGAGTGTGGAGTGGGGCTGGGGAGATACGCAGTATTTT. This codes for CAWSVEWGWGDTQYF.

This sequence joins TRBV4-1 and TRBJ1-6; no definite D call. Trimming removed 0 bases from V and 8 bases from J, with 8 bases in between. The CDR3 loop spans 14 amino acids. The V gene's germline CDR1 is MGHRA and CDR2 YSYEKL. For the CDR3, the DNA is TGCGCCAGCAGCCAAGATCGACGGGATTCACCCCTCCACTTT. The encoded protein is CASSQDRRDSPLHF.

DNA for the CDR3: TGTGCCAGCAGCCAGAGCGGGACTAGCCCATCCTACGAGCAGTACTTC. Its protein is CASSQSGTSPSYEQYF. The V gene is TRBV4-2, the J gene TRBJ2-7; 9 bases align to TRBD2. This CDR3 comprises 16 residues. The V gene's germline CDR1 is LGHNA and CDR2 YNFKEQ. V lost 3 bases, J lost 1 base, and 7 bases stayed unmatched.

The chain employs TRBV18 and TRBJ2-7, with 8 bases identical to TRBD1. Germline values: CDR1 KGHSH, CDR2 LQKENI. The trim removed 4 bases at V and 5 bases at J, leaving 10 bases unmatched. The CDR3 has 15 amino acids. CDR3 sequence reads: CASSLWTGRLDEQYF. As DNA, the CDR3 is TGTGCCAGCTCACTTTGGACAGGGAGGTTGGACGAGCAGTACTTC.

J is TRBJ2-3 and V is TRBV10-3, with 8 positions matching TRBD2. CDR3 length: 15 amino acids. Looked up from germline, CDR1 is ENHRY and CDR2 is SYGVKD. V shed 6 bases, J shed 6 bases, and the junction held 11 bases outside the gene matches. The CDR3 here is CAIRGFGGGLDTQYF. DNA of the CDR3: TGTGCCATCAGGGGATTTGGCGGGGGGCTTGATACGCAGTATTTT.

V is TRBV19 and J is TRBJ2-3; D gene ambiguous. This CDR3 region has 17 residues. Trimming left V 6 bases short and J 0 bases short, with 19 bases between. Germline V CDR1 and CDR2: LNHDA, SQIVND (reference sequence). The CDR3 bases are TGTGCCAGTAGCCGAGATTCCGGAGCAACTAGCACAGATACGCAGTATTTT. Translation gives CASSRDSGATSTDTQYF.

The chain couples TRBV5-1 to TRBJ2-6; D unclear. The CDR3 extends over 17 amino acids. With 5 bases removed from V and 0 bases from J, the gap between germline ends came to 15 bases. The germline V gene encodes CDR1 SGHRS and CDR2 YFSETQ. CDR3 in DNA: TGCGCCAGCAGAATGACCCGACACCCCTCTGGGGCCAACGTCCTGACTTTC. Its translation is CASRMTRHPSGANVLTF.

The chain joins TRBV14 to TRBJ2-7; unclear D gene. Trimming removed 3 bases at V and 2 bases at J, with 11 bases between. This CDR3 contains 14 residues. Germline assignment: CDR1 SGHDN and CDR2 FVKESK. The CDR3: CASSHLEPPYEQYF. The DNA of the CDR3 is TGTGCCAGCAGCCATCTAGAACCTCCCTACGAGCAGTACTTC.

J is TRBJ1-6 and V is TRBV6-4, with unresolved D. Germline-derived CDR1 and CDR2 are MRHNA and SNTAGT. The length of the CDR3 is 13 residues. The V and J ends lost 6 bases and 7 bases respectively, with 10 bases between them. DNA of the CDR3: TGTGCCAGCAGACAGAATAGAAATTCACCCCTCCACTTT. Translation gives CASRQNRNSPLHF.

This sequence joins TRBV10-3 and TRBJ1-1; D gene unclear. Per the germline V gene, CDR1 is ENHRY and CDR2 is SYGVKD. The CDR3 is 13 amino acids. Trimming removed 8 bases at V and 1 base at J, with 11 bases between. In DNA, the CDR3 is TGTGCCATCTGGGCCGCTCCGAACACTGAAGCTTTCTTT. This encodes CAIWAAPNTEAFF.

The rearrangement joins TRBV15 to TRBJ2-3; D is possibly TRBD1 (6 bases). The CDR3 loop spans 12 amino acids. Germline V CDR1 and CDR2: LNHNV, YYDKDF (reference sequence). Trimming pared 4 bases from V and 7 bases from J, leaving 9 bases between. Here the CDR3 reads CATSKDSYTQYF. The CDR3 coding sequence is TGTGCCACCAGCAAGGACAGTTATACGCAGTATTTT.

This clone has only one observation. This CDR3 reads CAWTGPYNEQFF. In DNA form, the CDR3 reads TGTGCCTGGACCGGACCCTACAATGAGCAGTTCTTC. This sequence joins TRBV30 and TRBJ2-1; no firm D call. Trimming left V 4 bases short and J 2 bases short, with 6 bases between. CDR3 length: 12 amino acids. Looked up from germline, CDR1 is GTSNPN and CDR2 is SVGIG (reference sequence).

J is TRBJ1-1 and V is TRBV5-1; D is uncertain. The germline V gene encodes CDR1 SGHRS and CDR2 YFSETQ. V was pared by 3 bases and J by 5 bases, with 8 bases between. This CDR3 region has 12 residues. The CDR3, as DNA: TGCGCCAGCAGCTCGTGGGGAACTGAAGCTTTCTTT. It yields the protein CASSSWGTEAFF.

V usage is TRBV30 and J usage is TRBJ2-7; no clear D gene. The CDR3 is 13 amino acids. Trimming pared 3 bases from V and 0 bases from J, leaving 9 bases between. Germline V gives CDR1 GTSNPN, CDR2 SVGIG (reference sequence). Written as DNA, the CDR3 is TGTGCCTGGAGGGCCGGGCCCTCCTACGAGCAGTACTTC. This sequence encodes CAWRAGPSYEQYF.

The chain employs TRBV27 and TRBJ2-7; D is possibly TRBD2 (6 bases). This CDR3 contains 14 residues. Germline values: CDR1 MNHEY, CDR2 SMNVEV (reference sequence). V was cut by 9 bases and J by 4 bases, with 19 bases left in between. CDR3 sequence: CASARVRGSYEQYF. CDR3 bases: TGTGCCAGTGCTCGGGTGCGGGGCTCGTACGAGCAGTACTTC.

The chain recombines TRBV11-2 with TRBJ1-6; 9 bases match TRBD1. The trim removed 3 bases at V and 2 bases at J, leaving 5 bases unmatched. Germline CDR1 reads SGHAT; CDR2 reads FQNNGV. CDR3 length: 17 residues. The CDR3 is CASSFGQGSPYNSPLHF. The CDR3 coding sequence is TGTGCCAGCAGCTTTGGACAGGGGTCCCCCTATAATTCACCCCTCCACTTT.

The V and J genes are TRBV6-1 and TRBJ2-5; D is unclear. The V gene lost 4 bases and the J gene lost 7 bases, with 13 bases spanning the gap. This CDR3 is built from 13 residues. Germline CDR1 is MNHNS and CDR2 is SASEGT. The CDR3 coding sequence is TGTGCCAGCAGTGTGACGAGTTTAGGGACCCAGTACTTC. Encoded protein: CASSVTSLGTQYF.

In nucleotides, the CDR3 is TGTGCCAGCTCACCACCGGCTAGCGGGAATAGTTTCCAGTTCTTC. It specifies CASSPPASGNSFQFF. This chain joins TRBV18 and TRBJ2-1, with TRBD2 matching over 9 bases. V lost 0 bases and J lost 13; bases outside the gene matches: 10. The CDR3 spans 15 residues. In germline, CDR1 is KGHSH, CDR2 LQKENI.

The genes are TRBV6-5 and TRBJ2-3; D remains unclear. CDR3 size: 11 residues. Per the germline V gene, CDR1 is MNHEY and CDR2 is SVGAGI. V was pared by 4 bases and J by 3 bases, with 2 bases between. This CDR3 reads CASSSTDTQYF. In DNA form, the CDR3 reads TGTGCCAGCAGTTCTACAGATACGCAGTATTTT.

The V and J genes are TRBV6-6 and TRBJ2-6, with D tentatively TRBD1 (6 bases). Germline V lookup: CDR1 MNHNY, CDR2 SVGAGI (reference sequence). V was clipped by 6 bases and J by 2 bases, with 14 bases between them. The CDR3 covers 16 residues. CDR3 in amino acids: CASSQKPGAGANVLTF. The CDR3 DNA follows: TGTGCCAGCAGCCAAAAACCAGGGGCTGGGGCCAACGTCCTGACTTTC.

The V gene is TRBV28, the J gene TRBJ1-5; the D gene is possibly TRBD1 (6 bases). Per germline, CDR1 MDHEN and CDR2 SYDVKM. V shed 1 base and J shed 6 bases, with 10 bases lying between them. CDR3 length: 14 residues. The CDR3 nucleotides read TGTGCCAGCAGTTTATCTAAAGGGGGTCAGCCCCAGCATTTT. This codes for CASSLSKGGQPQHF.

V is TRBV10-2 and J is TRBJ1-1; tentative D call: TRBD1 (5 bases). The V and J ends lost 2 bases and 6 bases respectively, with 13 bases between them. The length of the CDR3 is 14 residues. Germline values: CDR1 WSHSY, CDR2 SAAADI. For the CDR3, the DNA is TGCGCCAGCAGTGAGGATCAAACACAGGCTGAAGCTTTCTTT. The encoded protein is CASSEDQTQAEAFF.

The J gene is TRBJ2-7, the V gene TRBV27; unclear D gene. CDR3 length equals 14 residues. V dropped 0 bases and J dropped 1 base, with 7 bases sitting between them. Looked up from germline, CDR1 is MNHEY and CDR2 is SMNVEV (reference sequence). CDR3 sequence reads: CASSLSAGSYEQYF. CDR3 sequence (DNA): TGTGCCAGCAGTTTATCGGCAGGTTCCTACGAGCAGTACTTC.

The chain combines TRBV6-5 with TRBJ2-7, with 8 bases fitting TRBD1. Germline V CDR1 and CDR2: MNHEY, SVGAGI. Germline trimming cut 5 bases from V and 2 bases from J; bases unmatched to any gene: 2. The CDR3 totals 13 residues. This chain's CDR3 is CASSRTGPYEQYF. The CDR3 region has the DNA TGTGCCAGCAGTAGGACAGGGCCCTACGAGCAGTACTTC.

The genes are TRBV7-6 and TRBJ1-6, with D perhaps matching TRBD1 (5 bases). This CDR3 contains 13 residues. The V gene's germline CDR1 is SGHVS and CDR2 FNYEAQ. Trimming took off 5 bases at V and 8 bases at J, with 10 bases between the two ends. The CDR3 sequence is CASSGDSYSPLHF. The CDR3 region has the DNA TGTGCCAGCAGCGGTGACAGTTATTCACCCCTCCACTTT.

J is TRBJ2-7 and V is TRBV6-1; a possible D gene is TRBD2 (5 bases). The length of the CDR3 is 14 residues. Germline-derived CDR1 and CDR2 are MNHNS and SASEGT. Trimming cost V 6 bases and J 4 bases, with 16 bases left between them. For the CDR3, the DNA is TGTGCCAGCAGCGTCGGGGTGAGGACGTACGAGCAGTACTTC. Encoded protein: CASSVGVRTYEQYF.

This chain joins TRBV5-1 and TRBJ2-3, with TRBD2 matching 16 bases. V was clipped by 4 bases and J by 2 bases; unmatched bases: 4. This CDR3 spans 17 amino acids. The germline V gene encodes CDR1 SGHRS and CDR2 YFSETQ. CDR3 in amino acids: CASSTGLAGGPTDTQYF. In nucleotides, the CDR3 is TGCGCCAGCAGCACGGGACTAGCGGGGGGGCCCACAGATACGCAGTATTTT. The full variable domain, with the rest looked up from reference TRBV5-1 and TRBJ2-3, is KAGVTQTPRYLIKTRGQQVTLSCSPISGHRSVSWYQQTPGQGLQFLFEYFSETQRNKGNFPGRFSGRQFSNSRSEMNVSTLELGDSALYLCASSTGLAGGPTDTQYFGPGTRLTVL.

V and J are TRBV7-9 and TRBJ1-2; TRBD1 might be the D (5 bases). CDR3 size: 16 residues. Germline CDR1 SEHNR, CDR2 FQNEAQ (reference sequence). Trimming shortened V by 8 bases and J by 0 bases, and 19 bases separated the two germline ends. CDR3 DNA sequence: TGTGCCAGCGGACATAGCGGAGGAACAGCTAACTATGGCTACACCTTC. As protein: CASGHSGGTANYGYTF. Combining the CDR3 with reference TRBV7-9 and TRBJ1-2 gives the whole variable domain DTGVSQNPRHKITKRGQNVTFRCDPISEHNRLYWYRQTLGQGPEFLTYFQNEAQLEKSRLLSDRFSAERPKGSFSTLEIQRTEQGDSAMYLCASGHSGGTANYGYTFGSGTRLTVV.

V gene TRBV7-9 combines with J gene TRBJ2-2, with D tentatively TRBD2 (6 bases). The germline V gene encodes CDR1 SEHNR and CDR2 FQNEAQ (reference sequence). Trimming shortened V by 1 base and J by 6 bases, and 9 bases separated the two germline ends. The CDR3 extends over 14 amino acids. In DNA, the CDR3 is TGTGCCAGCAGCTTAGGGGGAGGATCCGGGGAGCTGTTTTTT. As protein: CASSLGGGSGELFF.